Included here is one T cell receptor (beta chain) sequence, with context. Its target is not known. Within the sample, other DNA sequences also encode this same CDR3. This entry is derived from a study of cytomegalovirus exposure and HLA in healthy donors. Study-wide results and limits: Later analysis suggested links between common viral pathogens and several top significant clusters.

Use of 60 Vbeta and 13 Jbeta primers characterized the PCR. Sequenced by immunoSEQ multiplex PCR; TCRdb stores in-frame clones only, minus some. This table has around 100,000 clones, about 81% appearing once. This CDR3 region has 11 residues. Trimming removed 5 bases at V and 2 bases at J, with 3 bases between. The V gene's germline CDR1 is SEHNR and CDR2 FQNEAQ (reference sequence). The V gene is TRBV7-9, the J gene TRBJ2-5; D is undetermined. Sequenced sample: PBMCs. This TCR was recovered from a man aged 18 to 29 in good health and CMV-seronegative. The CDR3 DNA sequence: TGTGCCAGCAGCCCGCAAGAGACCCAGTACTTC. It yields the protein CASSPQETQYF.